The T cell receptor beta chain under discussion was sequenced for a study of T cell responses to AZD1222 COVID-19 vaccine. As for the study in general: Second-dose timings of about 4 or about 12 weeks were pooled.

The study's findings and limits: Two AZD1222 doses significantly raised spike-specific TCR breadth and depth over controls.

Clones were sequenced by immunoSEQ multiplex PCR, and TCRdb holds only the in-frame ones, with some missing. This repertoire shows about 120,000 clones, 80% to 90% found once; its top ten account for around 1.5%. This CDR3 region has 16 residues. V gave up 0 bases and J gave up 3 bases; unmatched junction bases: 4. The germline gives CDR1 SGDLS, CDR2 YYNGEE. Regarding this clone: The antigen remains undetermined.

This clonotype was obtained from an adult in good health. The sample was peripheral blood, taken on day 0 of AZD1222 vaccination. The chain joins TRBV9 to TRBJ2-2, with TRBD2 identical over 8 bases. The CDR3 here is CASSVDPGGDTGELFF. The CDR3 nucleotides read TGTGCCAGCAGCGTAGATCCGGGAGGGGACACCGGGGAGCTGTTTTTT.